This entry describes one T cell receptor beta chain. Its antigen target is currently unknown. No much larger clone is present one base from it, and per-base qualities are unavailable. Sequences LGHDT (CDR1) and YNNKEL (CDR2) are obtained from the germline V gene (reference sequence). V lost 3 bases and J lost 14 bases; the stretch between them is 11 bases long. The CDR3 numbers 12 residues from cysteine through phenylalanine. The sequence is cut down to CDR3 DNA, 36 bases in frame from base 1. The entry originates in a study of response to subunit inactivated influenza vaccine (dated by TCRdb to 2016 to 2019). Concerning the study at large: To follow how T cells responded to a trivalent subunit inactivated influenza vaccine, the researchers relied on deep quantitative profiling of the T cell receptor repertoire. Overall study outcomes, separate from this receptor: The authors proposed that each seasonal influenza vaccination may bring in only a limited number of new T cells.

Library prep was done by RT-PCR. Sequencing was performed on an Illumina HiSeq 2500. TCRdb redid the processing of the public reads, applying fastp at Q25 and MiXCR, and retained in-frame beta chains. Rows matching on CDR3 protein sequence are summarized as one entry with the most common DNA and genes. The sample profile shows around 530,000 distinct CDR3 sequences; about 11% of them were found once. Roughly a tenth of the sample belongs to the ten largest clones. Sequences were derived from PBMCs from blood, sampled on the day of vaccination. The V and J segments used are TRBV3-1 and TRBJ1-6, with TRBD1 as a weak D call on 6 bases. This clonotype originated in a man aged 50-59 years who received an inactivated influenza vaccine. Donor details come from another sample of the same person, matched by shared clones. The sequenced DNA: TGTGCCAGCAGCCAGTGGGGACAAGCCCTCCACTTT. Its coded protein is CASSQWGQALHF.